This TCR beta chain was identified in a study of T-cell reconstitution after alpha-beta-depleted transplantation in children. The study, taken as a whole, reports: The authors attributed T-cell counts and diversity one year after transplant mostly to newly produced T cells. Surviving thymic progenitors and recipient T cells were the source of high TCRbeta diversity at day 60 in some patients.

Unique molecular identifiers featured in how the TCRbeta library was prepared. TCRdb re-derived calls from the PCR reads in MiXCR, one entry per CDR3 protein. The repertoire holds 5,000 to 6,500 distinct CDR3 sequences, 14% to 15% seen once, with around 5.9% in the top ten. This clonotype is medium-sized by share. Its antigen is unknown. The germline V gene has CDR1 SGHDT and CDR2 YYEEEE. The V end was cut by 0 bases, the J end by 5 bases, with 8 bases between. The CDR3 consists of 13 residues. The chain uses TRBV5-6 and TRBJ2-5; D may be TRBD1 (5 bases). This TCR derives from a boy younger than 18 with acute lymphoblastic leukemia, due to receive a stem cell transplant. Sequenced material: PBMCs, taken before TCRalphabeta/CD19-depleted stem cell transplant. The CDR3 bases are TGTGCCAGCAGCTTGGCAGGGTTTGAGACCCAGTACTTC. Its protein product is CASSLAGFETQYF.